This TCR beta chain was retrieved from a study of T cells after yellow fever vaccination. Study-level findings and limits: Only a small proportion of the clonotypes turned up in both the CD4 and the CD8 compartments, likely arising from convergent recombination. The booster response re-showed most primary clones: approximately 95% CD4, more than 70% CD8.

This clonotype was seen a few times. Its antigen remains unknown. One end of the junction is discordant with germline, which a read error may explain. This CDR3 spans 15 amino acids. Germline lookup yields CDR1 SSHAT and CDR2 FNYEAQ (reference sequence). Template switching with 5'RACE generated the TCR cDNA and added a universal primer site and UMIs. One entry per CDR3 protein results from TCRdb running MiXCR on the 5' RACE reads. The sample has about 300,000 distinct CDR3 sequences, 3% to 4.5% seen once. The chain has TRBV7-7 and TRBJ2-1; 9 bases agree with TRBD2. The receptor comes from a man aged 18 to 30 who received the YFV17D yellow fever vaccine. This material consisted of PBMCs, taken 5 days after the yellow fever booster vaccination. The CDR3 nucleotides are TGTGCTAGCAGCCCCGGAGCGGGGGGATACAATGAGCAGTTCTTC. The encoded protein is CASSPGAGGYNEQFF.